Each of the 32 T cell receptor beta chains below was sequenced from the same sample in a study of early T cells in non-severe SARS-CoV-2 infection. TCRdb processed the 5' RACE reads anew with MiXCR; each CDR3 protein has one entry. This sample has 39,000 or so distinct CDR3 sequences; 5.5% occur once, and the top ten carry more than 3.5%. Here the sequenced sample was whole blood, taken at baseline. Source of these receptors: an adult who was a healthcare worker with PCR-confirmed SARS-CoV-2 infection or an uninfected control (not recorded which).

This clonotype was found many times. This chain uses TRBV6-2 or TRBV6-3 with TRBJ1-2, with TRBD1 as a possible D gene (6 bases). The V gene lost 6 bases and the J gene lost 4 bases, with 15 bases spanning the gap. CDR3 length equals 14 residues. Germline lookup yields CDR1 MNHEY and CDR2 SVGEGT. In DNA form, the CDR3 reads TGTGCCAGCAGACATCCAGGGGACGCCTATGGCTACACCTTC. It yields the protein CASRHPGDAYGYTF.

This clonotype was recorded many times. This chain joins TRBV28 and TRBJ2-3; possibly TRBD1 or TRBD2 for D (5 bases each). Per the germline V gene, CDR1 is MDHEN and CDR2 is SYDVKM. This CDR3 is 12 amino acids long. Trimming took off 6 bases at V and 6 bases at J, with 10 bases between the two ends. CDR3 region: CASSPGRDTQYF. CDR3 nucleotides: TGTGCCAGCAGCCCGGGACGCGATACGCAGTATTTT.

This clonotype was counted many times. The chain combines TRBV25-1 with TRBJ1-3; D uncertain. Germline V CDR1 and CDR2: MGHDK, SYGVNS. This CDR3 comprises 15 residues. The V end lost 3 bases, the J end lost 4 bases, and 13 bases lay between the germline ends. CDR3 DNA: TGTGCCAGCAGTGACCCAGGAGGTCTCGGAAACACCATATATTTT. Its translation: CASSDPGGLGNTIYF.

The chain uses TRBV7-2 and TRBJ1-1; 9 bases fit TRBD1. Trimming removed 5 bases from V and 3 bases from J; junction bases left unmatched: 10. CDR3 length: 16 residues. Germline V gives CDR1 SGHTA, CDR2 FQGNSA. CDR3 sequence reads: CASSPTGGAWDTEAFF. Written as DNA, the CDR3 is TGTGCCAGCAGCCCCACAGGGGGCGCCTGGGACACTGAAGCTTTCTTT.

The table lists this clonotype with a few counts. V is TRBV2 and J is TRBJ2-7; 8 nucleotides agree with TRBD1. Per germline, CDR1 SNHLY and CDR2 FYNNEI. J was trimmed by 2 bases and V by 6 bases; bases with no gene match: 15. This CDR3 has 17 amino acids. The CDR3 nucleotides read TGTGCCAGCAGGACCTTAGACAGGGGCCATGGCACCTACGAGCAGTACTTC. Encoded protein: CASRTLDRGHGTYEQYF.

This clonotype has ten or more counts. The chain carries TRBV7-3 and TRBJ2-2; TRBD2 matches 7 bases. V gave up 6 bases and J gave up 4 bases; unmatched junction bases: 5. This CDR3 contains 14 residues. Germline V gene data show CDR1 as SGHTA and CDR2 as FQGTGA. The CDR3 loop is CASRTTSATGELFF. The CDR3 nucleotides read TGTGCCAGCAGGACCACTAGCGCCACCGGGGAGCTGTTTTTT.

The chain has TRBV6-5 and TRBJ1-5, with D unclear. The CDR3 loop spans 13 amino acids. Per the germline V gene, CDR1 is MNHEY and CDR2 is SVGAGI. Between the trimmed V and J ends, which lost 6 bases and 0 bases, there was a span of 6 bases. As DNA, the CDR3 is TGTGCCAGCAGGGACGGTAGCAATCAGCCCCAGCATTTT. Protein sequence: CASRDGSNQPQHF.

This clonotype occurred many times. The chain carries TRBV12-5 and TRBJ2-7; TRBD2 aligns across 14 bases. Germline values: CDR1 LGHNT, CDR2 FRNRAP. The V segment lost 1 base and the J segment 7 bases; nucleotides outside the gene matches: 3. The CDR3 covers 15 residues. The CDR3: CASGLAGTSGREQYF. The DNA for the CDR3 is TGTGCTAGTGGTTTGGCCGGGACTAGCGGGAGAGAGCAGTACTTC.

Many counts were recorded for this clonotype. This chain uses TRBV7-8 with TRBJ2-3; D not certain. Germline CDR1 reads SGHVS; CDR2 reads FQNEAQ. The CDR3 contains 14 residues. The V end was cut by 5 bases, the J end by 2 bases, with 11 bases between. The CDR3 here is CASSRRYYTDTQYF. DNA for the CDR3: TGTGCCAGCAGCCGGAGATATTACACAGATACGCAGTATTTT.

Only one count was recorded for this clonotype. The chain recombines TRBV2 with TRBJ2-2; D is perhaps TRBD1 (5 bases). The CDR3 totals 13 residues. Per the germline V gene, CDR1 is SNHLY and CDR2 is FYNNEI. The ends were cut back, 6 bases at V and 4 bases at J, with 9 bases in the middle. For the CDR3, the DNA is TGTGCCAGCAGGCAAGGGGCCACCGGGGAGCTGTTTTTT. Protein sequence: CASRQGATGELFF. Looking up the rest from reference TRBV2 and TRBJ2-2 gives the full variable domain: EPEVTQTPSHQVTQMGQEVILRCVPISNHLYFYWYRQILGQKVEFLVSFYNNEISEKSEIFDDQFSVERPDGSNFTLKIRSTKLEDSAMYFCASRQGATGELFFGEGSRLTVL.

This clonotype was seen at least ten times. The chain carries TRBV7-9 and TRBJ2-2; 7 nucleotides align to TRBD1. CDR3 size: 14 residues. In germline, CDR1 is SEHNR, CDR2 FQNEAQ (reference sequence). The V segment lost 5 bases and the J segment 7 bases; nucleotides outside the gene matches: 7. Here the CDR3 reads CASSPDRASGELFF. In nucleotides, the CDR3 is TGTGCCAGCAGCCCCGACAGGGCTAGCGGGGAGCTGTTTTTT.

This clonotype was seen many times. The chain has TRBV6-6 and TRBJ2-7; the match to TRBD1 covers 7 bases. The V and J ends lost 0 bases and 4 bases, in that order; junction bases with no gene match: 15. This CDR3 has 18 amino acids. CDR1 is MNHNY and CDR2 is SVGAGI in the germline V gene (reference sequence). CDR3 sequence reads: CASSYSQEPGTELYEQYF. CDR3 in DNA: TGTGCCAGCAGTTACTCTCAGGAACCCGGGACAGAACTTTACGAGCAGTACTTC.

This clonotype was recorded at least ten times. The chain uses TRBV6-6 and TRBJ1-2; no clear D gene. Trimming stripped 6 bases from V and 0 bases from J, with 8 bases between. This CDR3 spans 13 amino acids. Germline-derived CDR1 and CDR2 are MNHNY and SVGAGI (reference sequence). CDR3 residues: CASRQRANYGYTF. The CDR3, as DNA: TGTGCCAGCAGGCAGAGAGCTAACTATGGCTACACCTTC.

At least ten counts were recorded for this clonotype. The gene calls are TRBV27 and TRBJ2-7; D is perhaps TRBD1 (5 bases). V lost 2 bases and J 2 bases, leaving 13 bases between the germline ends. The germline V gene has CDR1 MNHEY and CDR2 SMNVEV (reference sequence). The CDR3 is 15 amino acids. The chain's CDR3 is CASSLRPGIPYEQYF. The DNA for the CDR3 is TGTGCCAGCAGTTTACGGCCAGGGATACCCTACGAGCAGTACTTC.

The V call is TRBV20-1, the J call TRBJ1-1, with a weak D call TRBD1 (6 bases). Germline CDR1 DFQATT, CDR2 SNEGSKA (reference sequence). The CDR3 has 10 residues. This CDR3 reads CSARGIEAFF. The CDR3 coding sequence is TGCAGCGCGAGGGGGATTGAAGCTTTCTTT.

This clonotype was counted ten times or more. J is TRBJ2-3 and V is TRBV30; a possible D gene is TRBD1 (5 bases). This CDR3 has 14 residues. V gave up 0 bases and J gave up 6 bases, with 13 bases separating them. The germline V gene has CDR1 GTSNPN and CDR2 SVGIG (reference sequence). The CDR3 DNA reads TGTGCCTGGAGTGTAAAGGGGAAAGGGGATACGCAGTATTTT. Its protein product is CAWSVKGKGDTQYF.

This clonotype was picked up many times. The chain couples TRBV20-1 to TRBJ2-3; D is possibly TRBD1 or TRBD2 (5 bases each). The CDR3 covers 14 residues. Germline V gene lookup returns CDR1 DFQATT and CDR2 SNEGSKA (reference sequence). V lost 4 bases and J 6 bases, leaving 17 bases between the germline ends. The CDR3 loop reads CSATPDGGPDTQYF. The CDR3 DNA follows: TGCAGTGCTACTCCGGATGGGGGACCGGATACGCAGTATTTT.

For this clonotype: It may be a read error: a sequence one base away is much more abundant. The chain links TRBV19 to TRBJ2-3; possible D gene TRBD1, 6 bases. CDR3 length: 14 residues. The germline CDR1 and CDR2 sequences are LNHDA and SQIVND (reference sequence). The CDR3 spells CASKPLGATVTQYF. The CDR3 bases are TGTGCCAGTAAACCTCTGGGGGCGACAGTTACGCAGTATTTT.

This clonotype has a count of ten or more. As DNA, the CDR3 is TGTGCCAGCAGCCTCGGTCTAAACTACGAGCAGTACTTC. Its translation is CASSLGLNYEQYF. V usage is TRBV4-2 and J usage is TRBJ2-7; D remains unclear. This CDR3 contains 13 residues. Trimming left V 4 bases short and J 3 bases short, with 10 bases between. The germline gives CDR1 LGHNA, CDR2 YNFKEQ.

This clonotype was counted many times. The rearrangement joins TRBV6-6 to TRBJ2-3, with D perhaps TRBD1 (6 bases). Germline V lookup: CDR1 MNHNY, CDR2 SVGAGI (reference sequence). The CDR3 consists of 15 residues. V shed 5 bases and J shed 4 bases, with 16 bases lying between them. The CDR3 loop is CASSTTGFGADTQYF. CDR3 bases: TGTGCCAGCAGTACCACAGGGTTTGGGGCAGATACGCAGTATTTT.

This clonotype was detected many times. The chain couples TRBV11-2 to TRBJ2-3, with D possibly matching TRBD2 (5 bases). Germline V gene lookup returns CDR1 SGHAT and CDR2 FQNNGV. The CDR3 covers 15 residues. V was pared by 5 bases and J by 1 base, with 13 bases between. The CDR3 here is CASSPSHHGTDTQYF. The CDR3, as DNA: TGTGCCAGCAGCCCTAGCCACCACGGCACAGATACGCAGTATTTT.

There are a few counts of this clonotype. The gene calls are TRBV20-1 and TRBJ1-2; maybe TRBD1 (5 bases). This CDR3 has 13 residues. Germline lookup yields CDR1 DFQATT and CDR2 SNEGSKA (reference sequence). Trimming pared 5 bases from V and 5 bases from J, leaving 15 bases between. CDR3: CSAPRADKYGYTF. CDR3 nucleotides: TGCAGTGCTCCGCGGGCGGACAAGTATGGCTACACCTTC.

This clonotype was detected many times. The CDR3 protein is CASSRSGTGTEKLFF. DNA of the CDR3: TGTGCCAGCAGCCGATCCGGGACAGGTACCGAAAAACTGTTTTTT. The rearrangement uses TRBV4-2 and TRBJ1-4, with TRBD1 matching over 8 bases. This CDR3 comprises 15 residues. The V gene end was trimmed by 4 bases and the J gene end by 8 bases; junction bases not matched to a gene: 9. Germline V gene data show CDR1 as LGHNA and CDR2 as YNFKEQ.

This chain joins TRBV11-2 and TRBJ2-7; D is unclear. The CDR3 is made up of 18 amino acids. Germline V gene sequence: CDR1 SGHAT, CDR2 FQNNGV. With 5 bases removed from V and 4 bases from J, the gap between germline ends came to 27 bases. The CDR3 loop is CASSPRFLGSVGGYEQYF. The CDR3 bases are TGTGCCAGCAGCCCGCGCTTTCTCGGTTCCGTGGGCGGTTACGAGCAGTACTTC. The variable domain in full, with the rest retrieved from reference TRBV11-2 and TRBJ2-7, is EAGVAQSPRYKIIEKRQSVAFWCNPISGHATLYWYQQILGQGPKLLIQFQNNGVVDDSQLPKDRFSAERLKGVDSTLKIQPAKLEDSAVYLCASSPRFLGSVGGYEQYFGPGTRLTVT.

This clonotype was observed a handful of times. The chain combines TRBV7-9 with TRBJ1-6, with 9 nucleotides matching TRBD1. The CDR3 totals 14 residues. CDR1 and CDR2 (germline): SEHNR, FQNEAQ (reference sequence). After removal of 7 bases from V and 8 bases from J, the junction contained 6 bases not matched to a gene. CDR3 coding DNA: TGTGCCAGCATTGCGGGACAGGGTGATTCACCCCTCCACTTT. Translating it yields CASIAGQGDSPLHF.

Many counts were recorded for this clonotype. The chain has TRBV7-9 and TRBJ1-1; no clear D. CDR3 length equals 11 residues. Germline V lookup: CDR1 SEHNR, CDR2 FQNEAQ (reference sequence). V was shortened by 3 bases and J by 8 bases, with 7 bases between the two germline ends. CDR3 sequence: CASSFSEEAFF. The DNA for the CDR3 is TGTGCCAGCAGCTTCTCCGAAGAAGCTTTCTTT.

This clonotype was seen a few times. Just one base apart from a much larger clone, this may be a read error. The chain employs TRBV7-2 and TRBJ1-1; the D is unclear. The CDR3 covers 14 residues. Trimming pared 5 bases from V and 4 bases from J, leaving 14 bases between. The germline V gene has CDR1 SGHTA and CDR2 FQGNSA. CDR3 sequence: CASSHLRGVTEAFF. In DNA form, the CDR3 reads TGTGCCAGCAGCCACTTACGGGGTGTCACTGAAGCTTTCTTT.

At least ten counts were recorded for this clonotype. The chain combines TRBV29-1 with TRBJ2-3; D is ambiguous. The CDR3 spans 11 residues. Between the trimmed V and J ends, which lost 3 bases and 4 bases, there was a span of 5 bases. The germline V gene has CDR1 SQVTM and CDR2 ANQGSEA. CDR3 in amino acids: CSVEVADTQYF. The CDR3 region has the DNA TGCAGCGTTGAGGTCGCAGATACGCAGTATTTT.

This clonotype was found many times. In nucleotides, the CDR3 is TGTGCCAGCAGCTTGGGCATTACTGAAGCTTTCTTT. Translated: CASSLGITEAFF. V gene TRBV5-4 combines with J gene TRBJ1-1, with D hard to call. The ends were cut back, 0 bases at V and 5 bases at J, with 5 bases in the middle. Germline V gene sequence: CDR1 SGHNT, CDR2 YYREEE (reference sequence). This CDR3 has 12 residues.

There are many counts of this clonotype. The chain is built from TRBV4-3 and TRBJ2-5; D unresolved. The CDR3 consists of 15 residues. Germline V gene sequence: CDR1 LGHNA, CDR2 YSLEER. Deletions cut 0 bases from V and 5 bases from J, with 13 bases between. This chain's CDR3 is CASSQEANYLETQYF. CDR3 bases: TGCGCCAGCAGCCAAGAGGCCAACTACCTTGAGACCCAGTACTTC.

This rearrangement joins TRBV30 to TRBJ1-1; D unclear. The germline V gene has CDR1 GTSNPN and CDR2 SVGIG (reference sequence). Between the trimmed V and J ends, which lost 0 bases and 2 bases, there was a span of 7 bases. This CDR3 contains 13 residues. DNA of the CDR3: TGTGCCTGGAGTGTATGGTCCAACACTGAAGCTTTCTTT. This codes for CAWSVWSNTEAFF.

This clonotype was seen ten or more times. The chain recombines TRBV19 with TRBJ1-5, with 7 bases aligning to TRBD1. Germline V gives CDR1 LNHDA, CDR2 SQIVND (reference sequence). The CDR3 contains 13 residues. With V trimmed by 9 bases and J by 6 bases, 8 bases remained unmatched. In DNA form, the CDR3 reads TGTGCCAGCTCCACAGGGGTAGGTCAGCCCCAGCATTTT. Its protein is CASSTGVGQPQHF.